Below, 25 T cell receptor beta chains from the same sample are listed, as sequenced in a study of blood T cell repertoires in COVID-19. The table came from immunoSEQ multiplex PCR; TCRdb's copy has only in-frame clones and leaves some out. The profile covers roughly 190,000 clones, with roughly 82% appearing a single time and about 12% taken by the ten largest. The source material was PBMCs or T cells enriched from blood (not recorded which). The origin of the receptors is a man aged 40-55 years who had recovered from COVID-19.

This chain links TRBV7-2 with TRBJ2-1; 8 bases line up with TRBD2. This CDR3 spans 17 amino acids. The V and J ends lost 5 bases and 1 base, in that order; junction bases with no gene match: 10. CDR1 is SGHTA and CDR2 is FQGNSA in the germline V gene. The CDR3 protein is CASSTPPGTRSYNEQFF. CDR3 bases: TGTGCCAGCAGCACCCCCCCCGGGACTAGATCCTACAATGAGCAGTTCTTC. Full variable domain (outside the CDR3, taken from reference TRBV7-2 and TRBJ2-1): GAGVSQSPSNKVTEKGKDVELRCDPISGHTALYWYRQSLGQGLEFLIYFQGNSAPDKSGLPSDRFSAERTGGSVSTLTIQRTQQEDSAVYLCASSTPPGTRSYNEQFFGPGTRLTVL.

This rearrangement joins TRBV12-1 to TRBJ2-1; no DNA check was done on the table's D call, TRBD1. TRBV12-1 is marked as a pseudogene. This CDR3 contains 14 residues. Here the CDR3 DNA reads TGTGCCAGCAGCTTTGGGGGCAGGCCAACCTCCGAGTTCTTC. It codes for CASSFGGRPTSEFF.

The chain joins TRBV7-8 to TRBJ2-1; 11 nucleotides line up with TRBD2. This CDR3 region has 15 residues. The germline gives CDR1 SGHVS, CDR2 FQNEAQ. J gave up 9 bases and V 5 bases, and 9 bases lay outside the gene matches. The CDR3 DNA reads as TGTGCCAGCAGCGCCCGACTAGCGGGACTCCCTGAGCAGTTCTTC. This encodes CASSARLAGLPEQFF.

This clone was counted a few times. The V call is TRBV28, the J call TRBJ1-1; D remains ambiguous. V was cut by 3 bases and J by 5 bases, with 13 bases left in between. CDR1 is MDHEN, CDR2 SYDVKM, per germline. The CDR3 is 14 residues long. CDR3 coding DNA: TGTGCCAGCAGTTTCCCCTACGGGGATACTGAAGCTTTCTTT. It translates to CASSFPYGDTEAFF.

The CDR3 loop reads CASSSPGEGYGYTF. DNA for the CDR3: TGTGCCAGCAGCTCGCCAGGGGAAGGGTATGGCTACACCTTC. This chain connects TRBV5-4 to TRBJ1-2; maybe TRBD1 (6 bases). This CDR3 has 14 amino acids. The ends were cut back, 3 bases at V and 5 bases at J, with 14 bases in the middle. The germline V gene has CDR1 SGHNT and CDR2 YYREEE (reference sequence).

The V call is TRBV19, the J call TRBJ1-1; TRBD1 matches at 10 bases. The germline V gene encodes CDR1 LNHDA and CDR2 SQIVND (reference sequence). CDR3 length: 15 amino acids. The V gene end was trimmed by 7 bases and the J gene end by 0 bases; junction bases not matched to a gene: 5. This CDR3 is CASKGTGDLNTEAFF. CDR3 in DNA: TGTGCCAGTAAGGGGACAGGGGACCTGAACACTGAAGCTTTCTTT.

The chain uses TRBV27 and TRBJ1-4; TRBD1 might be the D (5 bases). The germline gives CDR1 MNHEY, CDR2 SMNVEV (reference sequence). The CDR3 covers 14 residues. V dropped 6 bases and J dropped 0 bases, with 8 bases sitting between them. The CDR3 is CASRPGSTNEKLFF. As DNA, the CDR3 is TGTGCCAGCAGACCAGGGTCAACTAATGAAAAACTGTTTTTT.

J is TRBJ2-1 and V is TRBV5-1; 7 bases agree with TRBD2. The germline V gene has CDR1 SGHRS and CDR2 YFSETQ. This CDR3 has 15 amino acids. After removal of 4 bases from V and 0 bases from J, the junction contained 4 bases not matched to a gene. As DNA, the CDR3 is TGCGCCAGCAGCACAGCGGGGAACTCCTACAATGAGCAGTTCTTC. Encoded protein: CASSTAGNSYNEQFF.

In DNA, the CDR3 is TGTGCCACCAGTGATTTTTTGTCCAAGGGCCCGGGGGGGAACACTGAAGCTTTCTTT. Its protein is CATSDFLSKGPGGNTEAFF. The chain recombines TRBV24-1 with TRBJ1-1; D is possibly TRBD1 (5 bases). The CDR3 sequence is 19 residues long. CDR1 and CDR2 from the germline V gene are KGHDR and SFDVKD. Trimming took 1 base from V and 1 from J, leaving 21 bases between them.

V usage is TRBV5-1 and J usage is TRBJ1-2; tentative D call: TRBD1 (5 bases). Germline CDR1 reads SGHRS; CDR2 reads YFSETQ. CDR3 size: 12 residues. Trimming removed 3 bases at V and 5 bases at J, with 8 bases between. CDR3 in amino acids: CASSSGAYGYTF. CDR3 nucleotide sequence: TGCGCCAGCAGCTCTGGGGCGTATGGCTACACCTTC.

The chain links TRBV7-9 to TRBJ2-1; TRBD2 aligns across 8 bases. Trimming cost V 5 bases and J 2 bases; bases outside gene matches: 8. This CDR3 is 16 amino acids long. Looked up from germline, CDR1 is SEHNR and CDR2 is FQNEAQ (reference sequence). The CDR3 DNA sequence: TGTGCCAGCAGCACTCAACTAGCGGCCACCTACAATGAGCAGTTCTTC. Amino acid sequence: CASSTQLAATYNEQFF. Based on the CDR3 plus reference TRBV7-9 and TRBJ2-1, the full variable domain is DTGVSQNPRHKITKRGQNVTFRCDPISEHNRLYWYRQTLGQGPEFLTYFQNEAQLEKSRLLSDRFSAERPKGSFSTLEIQRTEQGDSAMYLCASSTQLAATYNEQFFGPGTRLTVL.

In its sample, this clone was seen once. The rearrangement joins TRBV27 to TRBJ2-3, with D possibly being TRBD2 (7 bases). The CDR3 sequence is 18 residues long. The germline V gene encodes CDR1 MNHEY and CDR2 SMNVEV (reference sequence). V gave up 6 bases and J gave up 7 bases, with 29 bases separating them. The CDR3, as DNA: TGTGCCAGCAGCTCCCTAGGGGGGGCCGGCAGGGCTCGCCATACGCAGTATTTT. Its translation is CASSSLGGAGRARHTQYF.

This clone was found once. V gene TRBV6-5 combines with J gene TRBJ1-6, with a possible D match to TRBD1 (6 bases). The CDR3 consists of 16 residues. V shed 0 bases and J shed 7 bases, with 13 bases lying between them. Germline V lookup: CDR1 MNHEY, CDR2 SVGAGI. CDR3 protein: CASSYSIGTLNSPLHF. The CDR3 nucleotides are TGTGCCAGCAGTTACTCGATCGGGACATTGAATTCACCCCTCCACTTT.

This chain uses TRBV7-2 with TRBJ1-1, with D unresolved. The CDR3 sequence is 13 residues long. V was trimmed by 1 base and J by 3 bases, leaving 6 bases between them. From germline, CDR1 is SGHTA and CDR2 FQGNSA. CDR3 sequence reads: CASSLDRDTEAFF. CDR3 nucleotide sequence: TGTGCCAGCAGCTTAGATCGGGACACTGAAGCTTTCTTT.

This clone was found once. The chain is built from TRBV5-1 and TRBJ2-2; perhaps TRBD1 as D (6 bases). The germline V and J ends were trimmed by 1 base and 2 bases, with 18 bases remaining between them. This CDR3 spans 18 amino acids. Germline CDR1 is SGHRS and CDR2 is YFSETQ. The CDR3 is CASSLRLGGAPNTGELFF. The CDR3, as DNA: TGCGCCAGCAGCTTGCGGCTTGGGGGCGCACCCAACACCGGGGAGCTGTTTTTT.

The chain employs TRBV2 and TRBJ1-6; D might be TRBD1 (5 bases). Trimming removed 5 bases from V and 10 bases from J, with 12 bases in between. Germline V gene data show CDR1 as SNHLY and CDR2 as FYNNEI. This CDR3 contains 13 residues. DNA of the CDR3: TGTGCCAGCAGTTGGACAAATGAGTCACCCCTCCACTTT. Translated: CASSWTNESPLHF.

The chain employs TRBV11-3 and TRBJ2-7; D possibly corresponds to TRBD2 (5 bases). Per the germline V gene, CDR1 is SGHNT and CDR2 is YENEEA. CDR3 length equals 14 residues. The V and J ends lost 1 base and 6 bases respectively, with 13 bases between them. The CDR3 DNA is TGTGCCAGCAGCTTAGGAATAGCTGAGGGCGAGCAGTACTTC. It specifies CASSLGIAEGEQYF.

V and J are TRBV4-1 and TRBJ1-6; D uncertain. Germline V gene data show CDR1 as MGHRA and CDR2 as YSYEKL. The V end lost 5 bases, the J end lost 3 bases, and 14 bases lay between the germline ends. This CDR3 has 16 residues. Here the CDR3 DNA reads TGCGCCAGCAGCTCTCAAACGGGGAACTATAATTCACCCCTCCACTTT. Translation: CASSSQTGNYNSPLHF.

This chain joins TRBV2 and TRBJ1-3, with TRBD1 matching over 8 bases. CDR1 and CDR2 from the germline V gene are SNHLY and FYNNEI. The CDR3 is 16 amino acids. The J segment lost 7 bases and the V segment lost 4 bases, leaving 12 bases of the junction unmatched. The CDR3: CASSGAGGPGRNTIYF. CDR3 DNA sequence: TGTGCCAGCAGTGGAGCAGGGGGCCCGGGACGGAACACCATATATTTT.

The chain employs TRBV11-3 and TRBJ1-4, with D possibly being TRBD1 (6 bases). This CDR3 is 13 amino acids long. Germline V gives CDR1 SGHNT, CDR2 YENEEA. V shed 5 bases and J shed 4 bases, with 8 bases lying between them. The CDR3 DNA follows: TGTGCCAGCAGCACACAGGGTAATGAAAAACTGTTTTTT. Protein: CASSTQGNEKLFF.

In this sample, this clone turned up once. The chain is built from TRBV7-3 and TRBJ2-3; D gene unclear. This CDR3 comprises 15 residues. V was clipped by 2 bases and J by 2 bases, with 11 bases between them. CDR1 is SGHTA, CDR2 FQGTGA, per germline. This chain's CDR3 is CASSLVLESTDTQYF. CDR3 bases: TGTGCCAGCAGCTTAGTCTTAGAATCCACAGATACGCAGTATTTT. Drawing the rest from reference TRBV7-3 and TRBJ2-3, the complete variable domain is GAGVSQTPSNKVTEKGKYVELRCDPISGHTALYWYRQSLGQGPEFLIYFQGTGAADDSGLPNDRFFAVRPEGSVSTLKIQRTERGDSAVYLCASSLVLESTDTQYFGPGTRLTVL.

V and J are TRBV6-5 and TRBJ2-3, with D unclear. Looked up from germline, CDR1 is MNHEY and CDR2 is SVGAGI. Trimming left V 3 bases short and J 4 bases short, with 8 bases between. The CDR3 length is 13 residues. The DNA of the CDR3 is TGTGCCAGCAGTTATGGAGTCGCAGATACGCAGTATTTT. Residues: CASSYGVADTQYF.

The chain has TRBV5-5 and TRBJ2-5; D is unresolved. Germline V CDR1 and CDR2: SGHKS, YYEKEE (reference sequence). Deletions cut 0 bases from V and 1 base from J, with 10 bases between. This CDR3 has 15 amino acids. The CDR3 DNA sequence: TGTGCCAGCAGCTTGGCCATCACAGCCCAAGAGACCCAGTACTTC. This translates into CASSLAITAQETQYF.

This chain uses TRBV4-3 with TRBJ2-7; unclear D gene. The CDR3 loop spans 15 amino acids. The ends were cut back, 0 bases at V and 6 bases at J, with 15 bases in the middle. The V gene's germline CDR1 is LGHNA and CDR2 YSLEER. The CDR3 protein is CASSQEITGVGEQYF. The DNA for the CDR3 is TGCGCCAGCAGCCAAGAGATTACCGGAGTGGGCGAGCAGTACTTC.

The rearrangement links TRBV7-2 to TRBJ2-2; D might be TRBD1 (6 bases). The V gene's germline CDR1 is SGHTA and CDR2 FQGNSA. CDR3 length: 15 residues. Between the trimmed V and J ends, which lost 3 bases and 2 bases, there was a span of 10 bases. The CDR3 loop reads CASSFDRLNTGELFF. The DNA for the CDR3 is TGTGCCAGCAGCTTCGACAGGCTTAACACCGGGGAGCTGTTTTTT.